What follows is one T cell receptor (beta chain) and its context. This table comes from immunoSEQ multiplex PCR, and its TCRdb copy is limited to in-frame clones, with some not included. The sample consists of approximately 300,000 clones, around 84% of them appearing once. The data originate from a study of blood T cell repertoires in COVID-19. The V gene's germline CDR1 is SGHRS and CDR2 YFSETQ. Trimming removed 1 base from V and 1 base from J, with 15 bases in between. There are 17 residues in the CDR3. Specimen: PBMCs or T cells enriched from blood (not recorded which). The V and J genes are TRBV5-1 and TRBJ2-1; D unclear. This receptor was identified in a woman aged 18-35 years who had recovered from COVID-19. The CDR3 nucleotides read TGCGCCAGCAGCTTGTTTAGGAGCTCTCGGTCCTACAATGAGCAGTTCTTC. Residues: CASSLFRSSRSYNEQFF.